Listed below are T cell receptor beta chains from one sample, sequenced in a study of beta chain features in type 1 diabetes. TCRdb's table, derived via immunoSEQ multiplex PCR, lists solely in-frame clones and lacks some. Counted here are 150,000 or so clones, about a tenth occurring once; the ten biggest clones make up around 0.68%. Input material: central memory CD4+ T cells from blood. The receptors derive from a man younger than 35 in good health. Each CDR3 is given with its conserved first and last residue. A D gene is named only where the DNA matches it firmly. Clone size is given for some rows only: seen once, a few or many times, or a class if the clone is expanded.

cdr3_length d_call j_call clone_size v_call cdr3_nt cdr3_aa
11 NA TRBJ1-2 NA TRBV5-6 TGTGCCAGCAGTAAAGGGGTTGGCTACACCTTC CASSKGVGYTF
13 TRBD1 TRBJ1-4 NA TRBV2 TGTGCCTGCTACGGGACAGGAAATGAAAAACTGTTTTTT CACYGTGNEKLFF
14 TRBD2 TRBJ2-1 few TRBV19 TGTGCCAGTAGTAGTAGCGGGGGGGCTGAGGGGCAGTTCTTC CASSSSGGAEGQFF
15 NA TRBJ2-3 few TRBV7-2 TGTGCCAGCAGCCAGGGAAGGCACACCACAGATACGCAGTATTTT CASSQGRHTTDTQYF
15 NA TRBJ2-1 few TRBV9 TGTGCCAGCAGCGTAGAACAGGGTTCCCCCAATGAGCAGTTCTTC CASSVEQGSPNEQFF
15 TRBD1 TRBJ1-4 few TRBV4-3 TGCGCCAGCAGCACCTCCGGGACAGGGAATGAAAAACTGTTTTTT CASSTSGTGNEKLFF
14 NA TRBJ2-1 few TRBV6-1 TGTGCCAGCAAACGGGGGGCCGCTATCGATGAGCAGTTCTTC CASKRGAAIDEQFF
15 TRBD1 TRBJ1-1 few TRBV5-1 TGCGCCAGCAGCCCCAAGGGACAGGGGCCCACTGAAGCTTTCTTT CASSPKGQGPTEAFF
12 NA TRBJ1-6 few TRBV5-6 TGTGCCAGCAGCTTGGTCTCGGGACACCTCCACTTT CASSLVSGHLHF
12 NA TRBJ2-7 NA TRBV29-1 TGCAGCGTGTGTGTGAGCTCCTACGAGCAGTACTTC CSVCVSSYEQYF
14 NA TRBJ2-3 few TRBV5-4 TGTGCCAGCAGCCCGTGGAAGGGAGTAGATACGCAGTATTTT CASSPWKGVDTQYF
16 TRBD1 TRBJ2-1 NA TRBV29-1 TGCAGCGTACGGACAGGGCAAGTAAGCTCCTACAATGAGCAGTTCTTC CSVRTGQVSSYNEQFF
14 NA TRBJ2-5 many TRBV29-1 TGCAGCGTTGTTGGGGGGGCGCGGTGGGAGACCCAGTACTTC CSVVGGARWETQYF
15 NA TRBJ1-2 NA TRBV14 TGTGCCAGCAGCCAAGATGAACGATGGAGGGGTGGCTACACCTTC CASSQDERWRGGYTF
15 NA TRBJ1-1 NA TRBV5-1 TGCGCCAGCAGCCGCACAGGGTCCCTAAACACTGAAGCTTTCTTT CASSRTGSLNTEAFF
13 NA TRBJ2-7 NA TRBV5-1 TGCGCCAGCAGCTCGGGAATGGTCTACGAGCAGTACTTC CASSSGMVYEQYF
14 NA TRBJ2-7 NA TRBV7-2 TGTGCCAGCAGCCCCTGGGTAGCCGCCTACGAGCAGTACTTC CASSPWVAAYEQYF